Detailed here is one TCR beta chain. The source of the sample is a study of blood T cell repertoires in COVID-19. Study at large: Cohort 3 donors counted as recovered after two negative PCRs, clearance, or resolved symptoms. Specimens from acute and convalescent COVID-19 originated in the United States, Italy and Spain.

This CDR3 region has 13 residues. Trimming left V 5 bases short and J 4 bases short, with 11 bases between. CDR1 is SGHAT and CDR2 is FQNNGV in the germline V gene. Participants, roughly 18 to 90 years old, spanned 25 or so US areas. In the original processing: Reference gene primer amplification gave nucleated cell count estimates. Sequencing was performed with immunoSEQ multiplex PCR; in TCRdb, only in-frame clones are kept and a portion is missing. The V and J calls and clone size were taken over from that table, and D and trimming were inferred from the DNA. The sample lists roughly 340,000 clones; around 87% were seen once.

The chain is built from TRBV11-2 and TRBJ1-2; the D is unclear. This clonotype originated in a man in his forties or fifties in a cohort exposed to, infected with or recovered from COVID-19 (not recorded which). The sequencing sample was made of PBMCs or T cells enriched from blood (not recorded which). CDR3 region: CASSGDTSYGYTF. The CDR3, as DNA: TGTGCCAGCAGCGGAGACACTAGCTATGGCTACACCTTC. Drawing the rest from reference TRBV11-2 and TRBJ1-2, the complete variable domain is EAGVAQSPRYKIIEKRQSVAFWCNPISGHATLYWYQQILGQGPKLLIQFQNNGVVDDSQLPKDRFSAERLKGVDSTLKIQPAKLEDSAVYLCASSGDTSYGYTFGSGTRLTVV.